The next 29 T cell receptor beta chains were all read from a single sample in a study of HIV-infected children after antiretroviral therapy interruption (dated by TCRdb to the late 2010s). This specimen's treatment or condition label, per the study, means: PENTA 11 planned treatment interruption arm or continuous ART arm. Receptor amplification or capture employed 3' RACE. The instrument was an Illumina MiSeq. TCR libraries were built from RNA using a 3' RACE protocol with unique molecular identifiers to correct PCR amplification bias. Clones were called with MiXCR by TCRdb after fastp trimmed the public reads at Q25, and only in-frame beta chains were retained. Each record represents a unique CDR3 protein, reported with the most common genes and DNA among its rows. This sample comprises about 86,000 distinct CDR3 sequences, about 6.3% of them detected only once. Around 1.1% of the sample is taken by the ten largest.

The sample consisted of CD45RA+ CD4+ T cells from PBMCs, pooled from several time points, taken from a donor given antiretroviral therapy, either interrupted or continuous. The cell subset or site label, as the study defines it: naive CD4+ CD45RA+ CD45RO- T cells. All receptors derive from a pool of human donors with HIV.

This sequence joins TRBV20-1 and TRBJ2-7; no clear D gene. The CDR3 length is 14 residues. V was shortened by 0 bases and J by 4 bases, with 13 bases between the two germline ends. Germline V gene lookup returns CDR1 DFQATT and CDR2 SNEGSKA (reference sequence). CDR3 DNA sequence: TGCAGTGCTAGAGATCGGTTGGCTAGATACGAGCAGTACTTC. It is translated as CSARDRLARYEQYF.

At least ten counts were recorded for this clonotype. J is TRBJ1-2 and V is TRBV7-8; D might be TRBD1 (6 bases). Germline-derived CDR1 and CDR2 are SGHVS and FQNEAQ. Trimming stripped 5 bases from V and 0 bases from J, with 16 bases between. There are 16 residues in the CDR3. DNA for the CDR3: TGTGCCAGCAGCCGCGTTGTGGGGGCCGCTAACTATGGCTACACCTTC. Translation: CASSRVVGAANYGYTF.

This clonotype was detected only a few times. The chain is built from TRBV23-1 and TRBJ1-4; D is unclear. TRBV23-1 is an ORF, with its function uncertain. This CDR3 comprises 9 residues. V lost 9 bases, J lost 7 bases, and 3 bases lay in between. The CDR3, as DNA: TGCGCCAGTCGTGAAAAACTGTTTTTT. This sequence encodes CASREKLFF.

The rearrangement links TRBV3-1 to TRBJ2-4; 12 positions match TRBD2. CDR1 and CDR2 from the germline V gene are LGHDT and YNNKEL (reference sequence). The CDR3 runs to 16 residues. J gave up 7 bases and V 6 bases, and 10 bases lay outside the gene matches. The CDR3 region is CASRSGASGGANIQYF. The CDR3, as DNA: TGTGCCAGCAGATCCGGGGCTAGCGGGGGGGCCAACATTCAGTACTTC.

In this sample, this clonotype turned up many times. This chain connects TRBV19 to TRBJ2-7; the match to TRBD2 covers 9 bases. CDR3 length: 14 residues. J was trimmed by 0 bases and V by 3 bases; bases with no gene match: 0. Germline CDR1 LNHDA, CDR2 SQIVND (reference sequence). CDR3 sequence: CASSMTSGSYEQYF. The CDR3 coding sequence is TGTGCCAGTAGTATGACTAGCGGCTCCTACGAGCAGTACTTC.

Concerning this clonotype itself: This may come from a read error, since a much larger clone is one base off. The V and J genes are TRBV15 and TRBJ2-1; 9 bases match TRBD1. CDR1 LNHNV and CDR2 YYDKDF come from the germline V gene (reference sequence). The CDR3 is made up of 15 amino acids. V was pared by 1 base and J by 9 bases, with 7 bases of the junction left unmatched. The DNA for the CDR3 is TGTGCCACCAGCAGAGCCGGGACAGGGAGGGGTGAGCAGTTCTTC. Residues: CATSRAGTGRGEQFF.

The table lists this clonotype with a few counts. The rearrangement joins TRBV10-3 to TRBJ1-4, with 9 bases fitting TRBD1. The CDR3 is made up of 16 amino acids. Looked up from germline, CDR1 is ENHRY and CDR2 is SYGVKD. The J segment lost 8 bases and the V segment lost 4 bases, leaving 11 bases of the junction unmatched. The CDR3 sequence: CAISGGTGTITEKLFF. The DNA for the CDR3 is TGTGCCATCAGTGGTGGGACAGGGACAATAACCGAAAAACTGTTTTTT.

This clonotype was found many times. This chain joins TRBV10-3 and TRBJ1-1; D remains ambiguous. Per germline, CDR1 ENHRY and CDR2 SYGVKD. This CDR3 has 13 amino acids. V was cut by 7 bases and J by 1 base, with 10 bases left in between. Written as DNA, the CDR3 is TGTGCCATCACCTCAGTGGAGAACACTGAAGCTTTCTTT. The encoded protein is CAITSVENTEAFF.

This clonotype was recorded a few times. The chain uses TRBV18 and TRBJ2-3; possible D gene TRBD2, 6 bases. The CDR3 extends over 15 amino acids. Trimming stripped 3 bases from V and 1 base from J, with 11 bases between. Germline V gene data show CDR1 as KGHSH and CDR2 as LQKENI. CDR3 nucleotides: TGTGCCAGCTCACCGGGACTTTCCCGCACAGATACGCAGTATTTT. Its translation is CASSPGLSRTDTQYF.

This clonotype was recorded many times. V is TRBV30 and J is TRBJ2-5, with 10 bases that match TRBD2. The junction had 13 bases not matched to a gene; V was cut back by 2 bases and J by 4 bases. The CDR3 spans 17 residues. The germline gives CDR1 GTSNPN, CDR2 SVGIG (reference sequence). The CDR3 sequence: CAWSPHPKREGRETQYF. CDR3 DNA sequence: TGTGCCTGGAGTCCCCACCCTAAGCGGGAGGGCCGAGAGACCCAGTACTTC.

The chain joins TRBV3-1 to TRBJ2-2; tentatively, D is TRBD2 (6 bases). Germline V gives CDR1 LGHDT, CDR2 YNNKEL (reference sequence). CDR3 size: 16 residues. Deletions cut 6 bases from V and 1 base from J, with 15 bases between. The CDR3 DNA reads TGTGCCAGCAGAGAAAGGGGACTGAAGAACACCGGGGAGCTGTTTTTT. Translated: CASRERGLKNTGELFF.

This clonotype was counted at least ten times. The rearrangement links TRBV30 to TRBJ2-1, with 14 bases matching TRBD2. The CDR3 loop spans 13 amino acids. CDR1 is GTSNPN and CDR2 is SVGIG in the germline V gene (reference sequence). J gave up 13 bases and V 3 bases, and 5 bases lay outside the gene matches. The DNA of the CDR3 is TGTGCCTGGAGCGGACTAGCGGGGGGCCCTCAGTTCTTC. Residues: CAWSGLAGGPQFF. The whole variable domain, remainder taken from reference TRBV30 and TRBJ2-1, is SQTIHQWPATLVQPVGSPLSLECTVEGTSNPNLYWYRQAAGRGLQLLFYSVGIGQISSEVPQNLSASRPQDRQFILSSKKLLLSDSGFYLCAWSGLAGGPQFFGPGTRLTVL.

Ten or more counts support this clonotype. This rearrangement joins TRBV5-1 to TRBJ2-7; tentatively, D is TRBD2 (5 bases). Trimming took off 3 bases at V and 6 bases at J, with 13 bases between the two ends. Germline V gene sequence: CDR1 SGHRS, CDR2 YFSETQ. CDR3 size: 13 residues. CDR3 loop: CASSSDGVGEQYF. The CDR3 coding sequence is TGCGCCAGCAGCTCGGACGGGGTCGGCGAGCAGTACTTC.

This clonotype has more than one count but fewer than ten. The chain carries TRBV9 and TRBJ2-1; no clear D gene. Germline values: CDR1 SGDLS, CDR2 YYNGEE. Trimming removed 0 bases from V and 2 bases from J, with 9 bases in between. The CDR3 loop spans 15 amino acids. CDR3 in DNA: TGTGCCAGCAGCGTAGTGGGCAGAGCCTACAATGAGCAGTTCTTC. This encodes CASSVVGRAYNEQFF. The variable domain in full, completed from reference TRBV9 and TRBJ2-1, reads DSGVTQTPKHLITATGQRVTLRCSPRSGDLSVYWYQQSLDQGLQFLIQYYNGEERAKGNILERFSAQQFPDLHSELNLSSLELGDSALYFCASSVVGRAYNEQFFGPGTRLTVL.

This clonotype was detected ten times or more. The chain combines TRBV5-6 with TRBJ1-6; D unclear. V was trimmed by 2 bases and J by 7 bases, leaving 13 bases between them. This CDR3 comprises 15 residues. Germline V gene data show CDR1 as SGHDT and CDR2 as YYEEEE. The CDR3 sequence is CASSLPMSGNSPLHF. The CDR3 DNA follows: TGTGCCAGCAGCTTACCTATGTCGGGGAATTCACCCCTCCACTTT.

This clonotype was counted at least ten times. The chain joins TRBV7-9 to TRBJ1-4; no reliable D call. This CDR3 has 14 amino acids. The V end lost 1 base, the J end lost 7 bases, and 10 bases lay between the germline ends. Germline CDR1 and CDR2: SEHNR and FQNEAQ (reference sequence). The CDR3 bases are TGTGCCAGCAGCTTAGGAGGGAATCGTGAAAAACTGTTTTTT. It translates to CASSLGGNREKLFF.

In this sample, this clonotype turned up many times. The chain joins TRBV6-1 to TRBJ1-5; 11 bases line up with TRBD1. Per germline, CDR1 MNHNS and CDR2 SASEGT. Trimming took 4 bases from V and 1 from J; bases not matched to a gene: 12. The CDR3 extends over 19 amino acids. CDR3 in DNA: TGTGCCAGCAGTGTAAGGACAGGGGGCGGTTTAATGAGCAATCAGCCCCAGCATTTT. Encoded protein: CASSVRTGGGLMSNQPQHF.

This clonotype was picked up a small number of times. The rearrangement joins TRBV9 to TRBJ1-1; 8 bases map to TRBD1. The germline CDR1 and CDR2 sequences are SGDLS and YYNGEE. This CDR3 region has 15 residues. Trimming at V came to 4 bases and at J to 4 bases, leaving 9 bases not matched to a gene. CDR3 in amino acids: CASSPQDREVTEAFF. The CDR3 DNA is TGTGCCAGCAGCCCCCAGGACAGGGAGGTCACTGAAGCTTTCTTT. The full variable domain, its missing parts supplied by reference TRBV9 and TRBJ1-1, is DSGVTQTPKHLITATGQRVTLRCSPRSGDLSVYWYQQSLDQGLQFLIQYYNGEERAKGNILERFSAQQFPDLHSELNLSSLELGDSALYFCASSPQDREVTEAFFGQGTRLTVV.

Many counts were recorded for this clonotype. The chain combines TRBV19 with TRBJ2-3; D not resolved. The germline V gene has CDR1 LNHDA and CDR2 SQIVND (reference sequence). The CDR3 length is 15 residues. The V gene lost 6 bases and the J gene lost 0 bases, with 13 bases spanning the gap. This chain's CDR3 is CASSLSAISTDTQYF. The CDR3 nucleotides are TGTGCCAGTAGCCTGTCAGCGATCAGCACAGATACGCAGTATTTT.

This clonotype has at least ten counts. This chain connects TRBV19 to TRBJ2-5, with a tentative D call TRBD1 (6 bases). V was pared by 4 bases and J by 5 bases, with 14 bases between. The germline V gene has CDR1 LNHDA and CDR2 SQIVND (reference sequence). The CDR3 sequence is 14 residues long. The CDR3, as DNA: TGTGCCAGTAGTAAGCCGGGACACAAGGAGACCCAGTACTTC. It encodes CASSKPGHKETQYF.

This clonotype was found many times. The chain joins TRBV25-1 to TRBJ2-1, with 13 positions matching TRBD2. Germline V gives CDR1 MGHDK, CDR2 SYGVNS. The CDR3 totals 14 residues. The J segment lost 9 bases and the V segment lost 7 bases, leaving 6 bases of the junction unmatched. CDR3 coding DNA: TGTGCCAGCACACTAGCGGGAGGGTTGGGTGAGCAGTTCTTC. Its translation is CASTLAGGLGEQFF. Full variable domain (missing parts from reference TRBV25-1 and TRBJ2-1): EADIYQTPRYLVIGTGKKITLECSQTMGHDKMYWYQQDPGMELHLIHYSYGVNSTEKGDLSSESTVSRIRTEHFPLTLESARPSHTSQYLCASTLAGGLGEQFFGPGTRLTVL.

Ten or more counts support this clonotype. The chain joins TRBV29-1 to TRBJ2-6, with a possible D match to TRBD1 (6 bases). This CDR3 has 18 residues. The V end was cut by 5 bases, the J end by 2 bases, with 22 bases between. Germline V gene sequence: CDR1 SQVTM, CDR2 ANQGSEA. The CDR3 region has the DNA TGCAGCGTTTTTCCCAGACCCAGGGGTCTAGCTGGGGCCAACGTCCTGACTTTC. It codes for CSVFPRPRGLAGANVLTF.

The chain couples TRBV12-3 or TRBV12-4 to TRBJ2-5; D is unclear. This CDR3 is built from 12 residues. V was pared by 3 bases and J by 5 bases, with 7 bases between. The CDR3 bases are TGTGCCAGCAGTTTCCGGGTGGAGACCCAGTACTTC. It translates to CASSFRVETQYF.

This clonotype was detected ten times or more. The chain recombines TRBV24-1 with TRBJ2-5; no clear D gene. The V gene's germline CDR1 is KGHDR and CDR2 SFDVKD. The CDR3 totals 14 residues. Between the trimmed V and J ends, which lost 2 bases and 2 bases, there was a span of 8 bases. CDR3 sequence: CATSDSEIQETQYF. The CDR3 nucleotides are TGTGCCACCAGTGATTCCGAGATACAAGAGACCCAGTACTTC.

This clonotype has more than one count but fewer than ten. The chain recombines TRBV20-1 with TRBJ2-5, with TRBD2 matching 15 bases. The CDR3 consists of 16 residues. Trimming took 8 bases from V and 2 from J; bases not matched to a gene: 9. The germline V gene has CDR1 DFQATT and CDR2 SNEGSKA (reference sequence). As DNA, the CDR3 is TGCAGTACCAACAAGGGGACTAGCGGGGGGCAAGAGACCCAGTACTTC. Its translation is CSTNKGTSGGQETQYF.

At least ten counts were recorded for this clonotype. The chain has TRBV12-3 or TRBV12-4 and TRBJ1-4; 7 bases are shared with TRBD1. The CDR3 is 15 residues long. With V trimmed by 3 bases and J by 4 bases, 5 bases remained unmatched. CDR3 nucleotides: TGTGCCAGCAGTTTCCGACAGGGAAGTAATGAAAAACTGTTTTTT. Its translation is CASSFRQGSNEKLFF.

This clonotype has at least ten counts. This chain uses TRBV18 with TRBJ2-7; 8 bases align to TRBD1. The V gene's germline CDR1 is KGHSH and CDR2 LQKENI. Trimming took 2 bases from V and 2 from J; bases not matched to a gene: 5. This CDR3 is 15 amino acids long. The CDR3 protein is CASSPFLGQAYEQYF. The CDR3 coding sequence is TGTGCCAGCTCACCATTTTTGGGACAGGCCTACGAGCAGTACTTC.

This clonotype was recorded many times. The rearrangement joins TRBV6-5 to TRBJ1-2; 7 bases agree with TRBD1. J gave up 8 bases and V 7 bases, and 13 bases lay outside the gene matches. CDR3 length equals 14 residues. Germline V lookup: CDR1 MNHEY, CDR2 SVGAGI. CDR3 sequence: CASMPGQAFKGYTF. CDR3 nucleotides: TGTGCCAGCATGCCCGGACAGGCATTTAAAGGCTACACCTTC.

In this sample, this clonotype turned up many times. This chain connects TRBV6-6 to TRBJ1-5, with 10 bases fitting TRBD1. Germline CDR1 and CDR2: MNHNY and SVGAGI (reference sequence). This CDR3 has 16 amino acids. V lost 9 bases, J lost 7 bases, and 15 bases stayed unmatched. CDR3 nucleotides: TGTGCCAGTGGGTCTATCGACAGGGGGCTGGGGCAGCCCCAGCATTTT. This sequence encodes CASGSIDRGLGQPQHF.